This T cell receptor (beta chain) was found in a study of OX40 agonist ivuxolimab in advanced cancers. The assay was immunoSEQ multiplex PCR, and TCRdb's table has in-frame clones only and misses some. The table lists around 63,000 clones, 75% to 90% of them singletons. Study results and limitations: Among some nonresponders, normalized T-cell clonal expansion was also low.

Worth noting for this clone: The antigen remains unidentified.

Looked up from germline, CDR1 is SGHTA and CDR2 is FQGNSA. V was pared by 2 bases and J by 6 bases, with 8 bases between. This CDR3 is 13 amino acids long. The chain combines TRBV7-2 with TRBJ2-1, with D tentatively TRBD2 (6 bases). The sequenced sample was CD4+ or CD8+ T cells sorted from blood, obtained in a trial of the OX40 agonist ivuxolimab. The sequence was obtained from an adult with an advanced solid tumor such as melanoma, head and neck, liver or kidney cancer. CDR3 nucleotides: TGTGCCAGCAGCTTATCTAGCGCCAATGAGCAGTTCTTC. It specifies CASSLSSANEQFF.